This T cell receptor beta chain was identified in a study of cytomegalovirus exposure and HLA in healthy donors. The count of this clone is one. A multiplex PCR was run with 60 Vbeta primers and 13 Jbeta primers. Sequenced by immunoSEQ multiplex PCR; TCRdb stores in-frame clones only, minus some. There are around 90,000 clones in the sample; about nine tenths occur only once, and about a tenth lies in the top ten. Germline loops: CDR1 LGHNA, CDR2 YNFKEQ. CDR3 size: 15 residues. Trimming at V came to 1 base and at J to 1 base, leaving 3 bases not matched to a gene. The V and J genes are TRBV4-2 and TRBJ2-7; 8 bases are a match to TRBD2. The origin of this receptor is a man between 25 and 39 years old in good health and CMV-seropositive. Source material: PBMCs. CDR3 protein: CASSQGTSWSYEQYF. CDR3 bases: TGTGCCAGCAGCCAAGGGACTAGCTGGTCCTACGAGCAGTACTTC.